This TCR beta chain was sequenced in a study of glioma-infiltrating T cells after dendritic cell vaccination. The study, taken as a whole, reports: TCR clonality showed no direct relationship with survival.

CDR3 length: 16 amino acids. Germline V lookup: CDR1 SGDLS, CDR2 YYNGEE. V lost 0 bases and J lost 0; bases outside the gene matches: 3. This sample's time point: after dendritic cell vaccination, including at tumor progression/relapse. Selection required adequate fresh-frozen tumor tissue plus more than two years' survival data. The repertoire was sequenced with immunoSEQ multiplex PCR; TCRdb's copy has only in-frame clones and lacks some. The data contain around 78,000 clones, less than 85% of them singletons. A word on this clone: The antigen remains undetermined. Different DNA sequences within this sample yield the same CDR3.

The origin of this receptor is a human donor with glioblastoma. The chain employs TRBV9 and TRBJ2-3; TRBD2 agrees at 8 bases. The sample consisted of blood, taken after dendritic cell vaccination. The CDR3 spells CASSVGASGSTDTQYF. The CDR3 coding sequence is TGTGCCAGCAGCGTAGGGGCTAGCGGGAGCACAGATACGCAGTATTTT.